Detailed here is one TCR beta chain. Across roughly 25 US areas, participants ranged in age from 18 to 89 years. These data originate in a study of blood T cell repertoires in COVID-19. Method: immunoSEQ multiplex PCR; TCRdb's copy keeps in-frame clones and lacks some. The sample comprises a few hundred thousand clones, 86% of which are singletons, and about 4.2% rests with the top ten. Specimen: PBMCs or T cells enriched from blood (not recorded which). The TCR was taken from a woman aged 35 to 49 with acute COVID-19.

This chain's CDR3 is CASTLESGTGFSGANVLTF. Written as DNA, the CDR3 is TGTGCCAGTACCCTTGAATCCGGGACAGGGTTCTCTGGGGCCAACGTCCTGACTTTC. The chain has TRBV19 and TRBJ2-6; 9 nucleotides line up with TRBD1. The junction had 13 bases not matched to a gene; V was cut back by 7 bases and J by 0 bases. The CDR3 contains 19 residues. Per germline, CDR1 LNHDA and CDR2 SQIVND (reference sequence).